This TCR beta chain stems from a study of T cells after yellow fever vaccination. As regards this clonotype: Its antigen remains unidentified.

The length of the CDR3 is 13 residues. The V gene's germline CDR1 is SGHRS and CDR2 YFSETQ. Trimming removed 0 bases at V and 7 bases at J, with 8 bases between. Study-level results: FACS-sorted repertoires could contain abundant clonotypes contaminating from the bulk population. Among primary-vaccination clones, most reappeared after the booster, at 95% to 96% for CD4 and more than 75% for CD8.

TCRdb fed the 5' RACE reads into MiXCR, producing one record per CDR3 protein. The sample records under 300,000 distinct CDR3 sequences, 13% being singletons. This specimen was CD4+ T cells sorted from PBMCs, taken 45 days after the yellow fever booster vaccination. The source is a man younger than 40 who received the YFV17D yellow fever vaccine. This chain links TRBV5-1 with TRBJ2-1; D not certain. CDR3 region: CASSLEWWNEQFF. The DNA of the CDR3 is TGCGCCAGCAGCTTGGAATGGTGGAATGAGCAGTTCTTC.